This entry is about one TCR beta chain. Its antigen is as yet unknown. The CDR3 is 12 amino acids. Germline V lookup: CDR1 DFQATT, CDR2 SNEGSKA (reference sequence). V dropped 6 bases and J dropped 4 bases, with 12 bases sitting between them. The data are from a study of identical twins' blood T cells. The study, taken as a whole, reports: Twin repertoire similarity may partly reflect shared environment. Even for out-of-frame TCRbeta, twins reportedly shared V gene usage much more than unrelated donors. Each donor's most abundant TCRbeta clonotypes shared more CDR3 sequences with her twin than unrelated donors.

TCRdb re-called the 5' RACE reads through MiXCR, storing one row per CDR3 protein. The repertoire consists of about 370,000 distinct CDR3 sequences, with about 28% occurring once and the leading ten covering about 6%. Sequencing was performed on PBMCs. This TCR came from a woman aged 18 to 50 in good health. The chain has TRBV20-1 and TRBJ1-1; no definite D call. CDR3 residues: CSAEKETTEAFF. In DNA, the CDR3 is TGCAGTGCAGAGAAGGAAACCACTGAAGCTTTCTTT.